The clone carrying this T cell receptor beta chain was recorded once. Germline V lookup: CDR1 MDHEN, CDR2 SYDVKM. The CDR3 totals 17 residues. The trim removed 4 bases at V and 2 bases at J, leaving 10 bases unmatched. The data derive from a study of shared T cell receptors in the human thymus. Some clones are missing from TCRdb's copy, which holds only in-frame ones; the method was immunoSEQ multiplex PCR. This table holds roughly 550,000 clones, around 78% found once. The data were also submitted as part of a second study, on human thymus T cells. That work contributes: Donation was from healthy Finnish infants who were having corrective surgery that addressed congenital heart defects. Resections from corrective heart surgery supplied the thymus tissue. What appeared biased in thymic and blood repertoires was the usage of V and J genes. Highly overlapping thymic repertoires in unrelated individuals were reported by related research.

Sequenced sample: thymocytes. The receptor was isolated from a boy under three years old with a congenital heart defect. The rearrangement joins TRBV28 to TRBJ2-2, with 7 bases that match TRBD2. In nucleotides, the CDR3 is TGTGCCAGCAGTTCGGGACTACTCCGCTCCAACACCGGGGAGCTGTTTTTT. Protein sequence: CASSSGLLRSNTGELFF.